The T cell receptor beta chain under discussion was sequenced for a study of OX40 agonist ivuxolimab in advanced cancers. TCRdb's table, derived via immunoSEQ multiplex PCR, lists solely in-frame clones and lacks some. The sample gives more than 80,000 clones, around 90% of which show up once; under 8.5% is in the top ten. The receptor's source is an adult with an advanced solid tumor such as melanoma, head and neck, liver or kidney cancer. The specimen was CD4+ or CD8+ T cells sorted from blood, collected in a trial of the OX40 agonist ivuxolimab.

The CDR3 sequence is CASSYGKGLGTYEQYF. CDR3 nucleotide sequence: TGTGCCAGCAGCTACGGTAAGGGACTAGGTACCTACGAGCAGTACTTC. This sequence joins TRBV7-9 and TRBJ2-7, with 8 bases aligning to TRBD2. V was pared by 4 bases and J by 2 bases, with 10 bases of the junction left unmatched. Germline CDR1 and CDR2: SEHNR and FQNEAQ (reference sequence). This CDR3 is 16 amino acids long.